A single sample gave rise to the 32 T cell receptor beta chains below, sequenced in a study of shared clonotypes between healthy human individuals. Only in-frame clones appear in the TCRdb table, and some are missing; sequencing was by immunoSEQ multiplex PCR. The sample has approximately 500,000 clones; around 80% are singletons. The sequencing input was PBMCs. The receptors derive from a woman in her thirties or forties in good health. Some clones in this sample may be carry-over from other donors' samples.

The V call is TRBV7-3, the J call TRBJ2-1; TRBD1 matches 10 bases. Germline loops: CDR1 SGHTA, CDR2 FQGTGA. The ends lost 5 bases at V and 5 bases at J; junction bases unmatched: 6. This CDR3 contains 15 residues. CDR3 protein: CASSPHGTGDNEQFF. The CDR3, as DNA: TGTGCCAGCAGCCCCCACGGGACAGGGGACAATGAGCAGTTCTTC. The variable domain in full, with the rest retrieved from reference TRBV7-3 and TRBJ2-1, is GAGVSQTPSNKVTEKGKYVELRCDPISGHTALYWYRQSLGQGPEFLIYFQGTGAADDSGLPNDRFFAVRPEGSVSTLKIQRTERGDSAVYLCASSPHGTGDNEQFFGPGTRLTVL.

The gene calls are TRBV5-4 and TRBJ1-3; D is uncertain. V lost 0 bases to trimming and J lost 0 bases, with 7 bases between them. The CDR3 covers 15 residues. CDR1 is SGHNT and CDR2 is YYREEE in the germline V gene (reference sequence). The CDR3 DNA is TGTGCCAGCAGCTTGGCTGGGTCCTCTGGAAACACCATATATTTT. It translates to CASSLAGSSGNTIYF.

The chain employs TRBV4-1 and TRBJ2-3; 9 bases fit TRBD1. The CDR3 contains 20 residues. The trim removed 0 bases at V and 3 bases at J, leaving 16 bases unmatched. CDR1 is MGHRA, CDR2 YSYEKL, per germline. The chain's CDR3 is CASSQEDFLGGQGATDTQYF. The CDR3 DNA follows: TGCGCCAGCAGCCAAGAGGATTTTTTAGGGGGACAGGGAGCAACAGATACGCAGTATTTT.

The count of this clone is one. V and J are TRBV28 and TRBJ2-5; either TRBD1 or TRBD2 may supply D (5 bases each). The CDR3 totals 16 residues. The germline gives CDR1 MDHEN, CDR2 SYDVKM. With 6 bases removed from V and 0 bases from J, the gap between germline ends came to 17 bases. The CDR3 sequence: CASSPHGAPYQETQYF. In nucleotides, the CDR3 is TGTGCCAGCAGCCCTCACGGGGCGCCGTACCAAGAGACCCAGTACTTC.

The chain uses TRBV27 and TRBJ2-5; 7 positions agree with TRBD2. CDR1 is MNHEY, CDR2 SMNVEV, per germline (reference sequence). J gave up 5 bases and V 8 bases, and 14 bases lay outside the gene matches. CDR3 length: 15 amino acids. CDR3 sequence: CASGNWAGEGETQYF. Written as DNA, the CDR3 is TGTGCCAGCGGGAATTGGGCGGGAGAAGGGGAGACCCAGTACTTC.

This chain joins TRBV10-3 and TRBJ2-7, with 7 bases fitting TRBD1. Germline loops: CDR1 ENHRY, CDR2 SYGVKD. J gave up 8 bases and V 9 bases, and 19 bases lay outside the gene matches. There are 15 residues in the CDR3. The CDR3 coding sequence is TGTGCCATGAGCGACCGGGACAGAACCATGGGGAAGCAGTACTTC. Its translation: CAMSDRDRTMGKQYF.

The chain has TRBV6-1 and TRBJ2-2; D uncertain. The CDR3 consists of 11 residues. Germline V gene lookup returns CDR1 MNHNS and CDR2 SASEGT. The V end lost 7 bases, the J end lost 6 bases, and 6 bases lay between the germline ends. CDR3 nucleotides: TGTGCCAGCATCCTTGCCGGGGAGCTGTTTTTT. Amino acids: CASILAGELFF.

CDR3 amino acids: CASRTLEDTQYF. The CDR3 DNA sequence: TGTGCCAGCAGAACACTAGAGGATACGCAGTATTTT. The V gene is TRBV6-6, the J gene TRBJ2-3; D may be TRBD2 (5 bases). The CDR3 loop spans 12 amino acids. Germline lookup yields CDR1 MNHNY and CDR2 SVGAGI (reference sequence). V lost 6 bases, J lost 6 bases, and 10 bases lay in between.

The chain recombines TRBV5-1 with TRBJ2-3; 8 nucleotides agree with TRBD1. J was trimmed by 0 bases and V by 2 bases; bases with no gene match: 8. CDR3 length: 17 amino acids. Germline loops: CDR1 SGHRS, CDR2 YFSETQ. CDR3 region: CASSFSRGRASTDTQYF. As DNA, the CDR3 is TGCGCCAGCAGCTTTAGCAGGGGGCGGGCGAGCACAGATACGCAGTATTTT.

The chain couples TRBV4-2 to TRBJ1-2; D call uncertain. Germline CDR1 is LGHNA and CDR2 is YNFKEQ. The CDR3 extends over 17 amino acids. The V and J ends lost 0 bases and 2 bases respectively, with 16 bases between them. CDR3: CASSQDRRSGVNYGYTF. Written as DNA, the CDR3 is TGTGCCAGCAGCCAAGATCGGCGGAGTGGAGTGAACTATGGCTACACCTTC.

A note on this clone: The same CDR3 is also encoded by other DNA sequences in this sample. This rearrangement joins TRBV7-9 to TRBJ2-7; D not certain. V lost 1 base and J 6 bases, leaving 7 bases between the germline ends. The CDR3 runs to 12 residues. Germline CDR1 SEHNR, CDR2 FQNEAQ (reference sequence). In nucleotides, the CDR3 is TGTGCCAGCAGCTTAGTGGGTAGCGAGCAGTACTTC. Residues: CASSLVGSEQYF.

The rearrangement uses TRBV27 and TRBJ1-1, with D possibly being TRBD1 (6 bases). Germline V CDR1 and CDR2: MNHEY, SMNVEV (reference sequence). This CDR3 has 14 amino acids. Trimming removed 5 bases at V and 0 bases at J, with 10 bases between. The CDR3 loop reads CASSPGHVNTEAFF. The DNA of the CDR3 is TGTGCCAGCAGTCCGGGACACGTGAACACTGAAGCTTTCTTT.

This chain links TRBV5-1 with TRBJ2-3; 8 bases map to TRBD2. The ends lost 4 bases at V and 2 bases at J; junction bases unmatched: 6. The germline V gene has CDR1 SGHRS and CDR2 YFSETQ. The CDR3 is 15 amino acids. In nucleotides, the CDR3 is TGCGCCAGCAGCACCCTCGGGGGGGACACAGATACGCAGTATTTT. Its protein product is CASSTLGGDTDTQYF.

This chain links TRBV30 with TRBJ2-7; 7 positions agree with TRBD2. CDR3 length equals 14 residues. Germline assignment: CDR1 GTSNPN and CDR2 SVGIG (reference sequence). V dropped 5 bases and J dropped 2; count of bases not matched to a gene: 9. The chain's CDR3 is CAWDTGTIPYEQYF. Here the CDR3 DNA reads TGTGCCTGGGATACCGGGACTATTCCCTACGAGCAGTACTTC.

The count of this clone is one. This chain links TRBV13 with TRBJ2-2; 7 bases map to TRBD1. The CDR3 sequence is 14 residues long. Germline values: CDR1 PRHDT, CDR2 FYEKMQ (reference sequence). Trimming took 5 bases from V and 7 from J; bases not matched to a gene: 7. The CDR3 is CASSTDRVGGELFF. The CDR3 DNA reads TGTGCCAGCAGCACAGACAGGGTAGGCGGGGAGCTGTTTTTT.

Regarding this clone: At the DNA level, this CDR3 is encoded by other sequences in the same sample as well. CDR3 protein: CSVAVVANEKLFF. In nucleotides, the CDR3 is TGCAGCGTTGCTGTGGTGGCTAATGAAAAACTGTTTTTT. This rearrangement joins TRBV29-1 to TRBJ1-4; D unresolved. The V and J ends lost 4 bases and 3 bases respectively, with 9 bases between them. The CDR3 runs to 13 residues. Germline assignment: CDR1 SQVTM and CDR2 ANQGSEA. Looking up the rest from reference TRBV29-1 and TRBJ1-4 gives the full variable domain: SAVISQKPSRDICQRGTSLTIQCQVDSQVTMMFWYRQQPGQSLTLIATANQGSEATYESGFVIDKFPISRPNLTFSTLTVSNMSPEDSSIYLCSVAVVANEKLFFGSGTQLSVL.

The J gene is TRBJ1-2, the V gene TRBV28; D is undetermined. This CDR3 is 14 amino acids long. Germline V gene data show CDR1 as MDHEN and CDR2 as SYDVKM. Trimming cost V 7 bases and J 3 bases, with 15 bases left between them. CDR3 nucleotide sequence: TGTGCCAGCACCGAAGCGGCCGGTTACTATGGCTACACCTTC. Amino acid sequence: CASTEAAGYYGYTF.

This clone was counted many times. The same CDR3 is also encoded by other DNA sequences in this sample. CDR3 amino acids: CSVGTLLNTEAFF. DNA for the CDR3: TGCAGCGTCGGGACACTTCTGAACACTGAAGCTTTCTTT. The chain links TRBV29-1 to TRBJ1-1, with TRBD1 as a possible D gene (6 bases). This CDR3 has 13 amino acids. With 6 bases removed from V and 0 bases from J, the gap between germline ends came to 11 bases. Germline values: CDR1 SQVTM, CDR2 ANQGSEA.

V usage is TRBV19 and J usage is TRBJ1-4; 7 bases align to TRBD1. The CDR3 extends over 13 amino acids. V lost 7 bases, J lost 4 bases, and 3 bases stayed unmatched. Germline V gene sequence: CDR1 LNHDA, CDR2 SQIVND (reference sequence). The CDR3 loop reads CASTDRHNEKLFF. The CDR3 coding sequence is TGTGCCAGTACGGACAGGCATAATGAAAAACTGTTTTTT.

In nucleotides, the CDR3 is TGTGCCACTCGAACAGGGGGCAGAGAGACCCAGTACTTC. Translated, it gives CATRTGGRETQYF. The V and J genes are TRBV6-1 and TRBJ2-5; 9 nucleotides align to TRBD1. Germline V gene lookup returns CDR1 MNHNS and CDR2 SASEGT. The CDR3 is made up of 13 amino acids. The ends lost 10 bases at V and 4 bases at J; junction bases unmatched: 7.

This chain uses TRBV7-3 with TRBJ2-1; D perhaps matches TRBD2 (5 bases). Trimming took off 5 bases at V and 8 bases at J, with 10 bases between the two ends. Germline V gene sequence: CDR1 SGHTA, CDR2 FQGTGA. The CDR3 extends over 12 amino acids. The CDR3 sequence is CASSGGGDEQFF. For the CDR3, the DNA is TGTGCCAGCAGCGGAGGAGGTGATGAGCAGTTCTTC.

This clone occurred a few times. The chain employs TRBV19 and TRBJ1-2; no definite D call. Trimming stripped 10 bases from V and 4 bases from J, with 10 bases between. The germline gives CDR1 LNHDA, CDR2 SQIVND (reference sequence). This CDR3 comprises 11 residues. The CDR3 loop is CATLGSYGYTF. CDR3 DNA sequence: TGTGCCACCCTAGGGAGCTATGGCTACACCTTC.

The chain carries TRBV5-1 and TRBJ2-1; D is possibly TRBD1 (6 bases). Germline V gene lookup returns CDR1 SGHRS and CDR2 YFSETQ. V was shortened by 0 bases and J by 5 bases, with 12 bases between the two germline ends. CDR3 length equals 15 residues. The CDR3 DNA reads TGCGCCAGCAGCTTGGGGACAGTAGGTAACAATGAGCAGTTCTTC. Translated: CASSLGTVGNNEQFF. Together with reference TRBV5-1 and TRBJ2-1, the CDR3 gives the full variable domain: KAGVTQTPRYLIKTRGQQVTLSCSPISGHRSVSWYQQTPGQGLQFLFEYFSETQRNKGNFPGRFSGRQFSNSRSEMNVSTLELGDSALYLCASSLGTVGNNEQFFGPGTRLTVL.

This clone was picked up many times. The same CDR3 also results from other DNA sequences found in this sample. The V gene is TRBV9, the J gene TRBJ2-3; D not resolved. The germline CDR1 and CDR2 sequences are SGDLS and YYNGEE. Trimming took off 0 bases at V and 6 bases at J, with 8 bases between the two ends. The CDR3 consists of 13 residues. The CDR3 DNA reads as TGTGCCAGCAGCGTAGGCGGCGCCGATACGCAGTATTTT. Its translation is CASSVGGADTQYF.

The J gene is TRBJ2-5, the V gene TRBV7-6; 15 bases match TRBD2. The CDR3 sequence is 17 residues long. The V gene end was trimmed by 0 bases and the J gene end by 3 bases; junction bases not matched to a gene: 2. Germline values: CDR1 SGHVS, CDR2 FNYEAQ. The CDR3 here is CASSLAGLAGGEETQYF. The DNA for the CDR3 is TGTGCCAGCAGCTTAGCCGGACTAGCGGGAGGGGAAGAGACCCAGTACTTC. The whole variable domain, filled in from reference TRBV7-6 and TRBJ2-5, reads GAGVSQSPRYKVTKRGQDVALRCDPISGHVSLYWYRQALGQGPEFLTYFNYEAQQDKSGLPNDRFSAERPEGSISTLTIQRTEQRDSAMYRCASSLAGLAGGEETQYFGPGTRLLVL.

This chain connects TRBV21-1 to TRBJ2-7; the D call of TRBD1 is as the table states it, not checked on the DNA. TRBV21-1 is recorded as a pseudogene. This CDR3 comprises 18 residues. CDR3 in DNA: TGTGCCAGCAGCACGTCCCGGGACAGGGATCATTTAGCTGTGGAGCAGTACTTC. As protein: CASSTSRDRDHLAVEQYF.

In its sample, this clone was seen a few times. The genes are TRBV2 and TRBJ1-4; D is possibly TRBD1 (5 bases). This CDR3 spans 11 amino acids. V lost 8 bases, J lost 7 bases, and 8 bases lay in between. Germline V lookup: CDR1 SNHLY, CDR2 FYNNEI. The CDR3 region has the DNA TGTGCCAGCGTCGGGGGTGAAAAACTGTTTTTT. It yields the protein CASVGGEKLFF.

V gene TRBV5-4 combines with J gene TRBJ1-1, with TRBD1 as a possible D gene (6 bases). CDR3 length: 16 amino acids. Trimming removed 2 bases at V and 0 bases at J, with 14 bases between. Germline V gene sequence: CDR1 SGHNT, CDR2 YYREEE (reference sequence). The CDR3 sequence is CASSLGGGLMNTEAFF. Here the CDR3 DNA reads TGTGCCAGCAGCTTAGGGGGAGGGCTTATGAACACTGAAGCTTTCTTT.

The chain joins TRBV6-1 to TRBJ1-3; maybe TRBD1 (5 bases). CDR1 and CDR2 from the germline V gene are MNHNS and SASEGT. Trimming took 5 bases from V and 3 from J, leaving 11 bases between them. This CDR3 spans 14 amino acids. Here the CDR3 DNA reads TGTGCCAGCAGTACACGAGGGGTTGGAAACACCATATATTTT. Its translation is CASSTRGVGNTIYF.

The DNA for the CDR3 is TGCGCCAGCAGCTTGGACCCGGGCTCGGCTCGCACAGATACGCAGTATTTT. Protein: CASSLDPGSARTDTQYF. This rearrangement joins TRBV5-1 to TRBJ2-3; D call uncertain. Germline V gene data show CDR1 as SGHRS and CDR2 as YFSETQ. The CDR3 loop spans 17 amino acids. V gave up 0 bases and J gave up 1 base, with 15 bases separating them. Full variable domain (outside the CDR3, taken from reference TRBV5-1 and TRBJ2-3): KAGVTQTPRYLIKTRGQQVTLSCSPISGHRSVSWYQQTPGQGLQFLFEYFSETQRNKGNFPGRFSGRQFSNSRSEMNVSTLELGDSALYLCASSLDPGSARTDTQYFGPGTRLTVL.

The chain joins TRBV15 to TRBJ2-5; the D is unclear. Trimming left V 0 bases short and J 1 base short, with 6 bases between. Germline values: CDR1 LNHNV, CDR2 YYDKDF (reference sequence). This CDR3 has 14 residues. The chain's CDR3 is CATSRDIAQETQYF. CDR3 bases: TGTGCCACCAGCAGAGATATAGCCCAAGAGACCCAGTACTTC.

V usage is TRBV30 and J usage is TRBJ2-5; unclear D gene. The V end lost 0 bases, the J end lost 5 bases, and 13 bases lay between the germline ends. The CDR3 contains 14 residues. CDR1 and CDR2 from the germline V gene are GTSNPN and SVGIG (reference sequence). The CDR3 spells CAWSVLVAGETQYF. The CDR3 DNA follows: TGTGCCTGGAGTGTGCTCGTGGCTGGGGAGACCCAGTACTTC.